This T cell receptor (beta chain) appears in the sequencing data of a study of blood T cell repertoires in COVID-19. On the study more broadly: The analysed material was cDNA or gDNA that came from T cells, B-cell-depleted T cells, or PBMCs.

The data were produced by immunoSEQ multiplex PCR, yet TCRdb's version contains in-frame clones alone and is incomplete. In the table there are about 120,000 clones, 75% to 90% of which are singletons. The TCR sequence derives from a man in his 70s with active or convalescent COVID-19. Sequenced input: peripheral blood.

CDR3 residues: CASSSSEQYNEQFF. CDR3 coding DNA: TGTGCCAGCAGCTCATCCGAACAGTACAATGAGCAGTTCTTC. This chain links TRBV7-9 with TRBJ2-1, with no clear D. Trimming pared 4 bases from V and 4 bases from J, leaving 11 bases between. CDR1 is SEHNR and CDR2 is FQNEAQ in the germline V gene (reference sequence). This CDR3 is 14 amino acids long.